This is a list of T cell receptor beta chains from one sample in a study of blood T cell repertoires in COVID-19. Measured with immunoSEQ multiplex PCR; TCRdb has only the in-frame clones, and not every one. The sample has around 15,000 clones; around nine tenths are singletons. The sequenced material came from peripheral blood. The receptor set was obtained from a woman aged 65 to 85 in a cohort sampled during active or convalescent COVID-19. CDR3s include the opening cysteine and the closing phenylalanine or tryptophan. The D gene is left open where the match is weak. Rows give clone size only sometimes, using once, few, many, or a class for an expanded clone.

.	.	TRBV2	17	TRBJ2-3	CASSPSWTVSSTDTQYF	TGTGCCAGCAGCCCAAGCTGGACAGTCTCTAGCACAGATACGCAGTATTTT
.	.	TRBV9	14	TRBJ1-3	CASTLGLAGNTIYF	TGTGCCAGCACCCTCGGGTTGGCTGGAAACACCATATATTTT
.	once	TRBV10-2	14	TRBJ2-5	CASKRTGYQETQYF	TGCGCCAGCAAACGAACAGGGTACCAAGAGACCCAGTACTTC
.	once	TRBV6-2/TRBV6-3	14	TRBJ2-7	CASSDEDGTYEQYF	TGTGCCAGCAGTGACGAGGACGGGACCTACGAGCAGTACTTC
.	.	TRBV9	13	TRBJ1-3	CASSIGGGNTIYF	TGTGCCAGCAGCATCGGGGGAGGAAACACCATATATTTT
TRBD1	.	TRBV18	17	TRBJ2-3	CASSPFPGQGVRDTQYF	TGTGCCAGCTCACCATTCCCGGGACAGGGGGTTCGAGATACGCAGTATTTT
.	once	TRBV7-9	16	TRBJ1-1	CASSTGTQFMNTEAFF	TGTGCCAGCAGCACCGGGACACAATTTATGAACACTGAAGCTTTCTTT
.	.	TRBV19	14	TRBJ1-2	CASSRTGGRDGYTF	TGTGCCAGTAGTAGGACGGGGGGGAGAGATGGCTACACCTTC
TRBD1	.	TRBV27	16	TRBJ2-6	CASSPQGAAGANVLTF	TGTGCCAGCAGCCCCCAGGGGGCGGCTGGGGCCAACGTCCTGACTTTC
.	.	TRBV23-1	13	TRBJ2-3	CASSQSRKDTQYF	TGCGCCAGCAGTCAATCGCGTAAGGATACGCAGTATTTT
TRBD2	.	TRBV7-2	16	TRBJ2-3	CASSLAGTSGADTQYF	TGTGCCAGCAGCTTAGCCGGGACTAGCGGGGCAGATACGCAGTATTTT
TRBD2	.	TRBV5-1	18	TRBJ2-3	CASSLGLAGVTSTDTQYF	TGCGCCAGCAGCTTGGGGCTAGCGGGGGTTACTAGCACAGATACGCAGTATTTT
.	.	TRBV10-3	11	TRBJ2-2	CAIGETGELFF	TGTGCCATCGGGGAGACCGGGGAGCTGTTTTTT
.	.	TRBV7-2	12	TRBJ2-5	CASSTGWETQYF	TGTGCCAGTAGTACAGGGTGGGAGACCCAGTACTTC
.	.	TRBV9	16	TRBJ2-2	CASSVFSNSNTGELFF	TGTGCCAGCAGCGTATTCTCTAACTCGAACACCGGGGAGCTGTTTTTT
.	.	TRBV5-1	15	TRBJ2-1	CASSLVGSSYNEQFF	TGCGCCAGCAGCTTGGTAGGGAGCTCCTACAATGAGCAGTTCTTC
.	.	TRBV21-1	16	TRBJ1-6	CASSAQGVSYNSPLHF	TGTGCCAGCAGCGCACAGGGCGTTTCCTATAATTCACCCCTCCACTTT
TRBD2	.	TRBV7-8	15	TRBJ2-1	CASSPRTSQVSEQFF	TGTGCCAGCAGCCCCCGGACTAGCCAAGTCAGTGAGCAGTTCTTC
TRBD2	.	TRBV7-2	14	TRBJ2-1	CASSPQRGGNEQFF	TGTGCCAGCAGCCCCCAGCGGGGGGGCAATGAGCAGTTCTTC
.	.	TRBV5-1	15	TRBJ2-3	CASSVGGLGTDTQYF	TGCGCCAGCAGCGTGGGAGGACTTGGCACAGATACGCAGTATTTT